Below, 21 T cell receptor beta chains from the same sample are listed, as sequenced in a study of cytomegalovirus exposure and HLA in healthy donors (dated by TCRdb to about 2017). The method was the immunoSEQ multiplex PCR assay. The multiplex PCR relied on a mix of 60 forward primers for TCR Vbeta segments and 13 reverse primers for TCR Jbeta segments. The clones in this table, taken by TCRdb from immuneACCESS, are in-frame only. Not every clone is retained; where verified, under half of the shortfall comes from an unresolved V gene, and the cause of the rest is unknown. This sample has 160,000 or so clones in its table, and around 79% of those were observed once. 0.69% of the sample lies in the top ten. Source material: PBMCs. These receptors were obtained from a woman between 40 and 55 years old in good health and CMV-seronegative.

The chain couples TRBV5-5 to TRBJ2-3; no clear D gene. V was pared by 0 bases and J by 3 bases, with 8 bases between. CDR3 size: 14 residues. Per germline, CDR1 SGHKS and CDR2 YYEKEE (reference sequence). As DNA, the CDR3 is TGTGCCAGCAGCTTGGCGATCCGGACAGATACGCAGTATTTT. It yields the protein CASSLAIRTDTQYF.

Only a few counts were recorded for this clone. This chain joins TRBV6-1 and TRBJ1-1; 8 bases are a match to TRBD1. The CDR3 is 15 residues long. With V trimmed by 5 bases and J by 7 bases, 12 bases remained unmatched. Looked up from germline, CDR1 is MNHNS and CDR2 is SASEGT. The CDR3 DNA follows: TGTGCCAGCAGTCCACTTCAGGGGGCCAATGGTGAAGCTTTCTTT. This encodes CASSPLQGANGEAFF.

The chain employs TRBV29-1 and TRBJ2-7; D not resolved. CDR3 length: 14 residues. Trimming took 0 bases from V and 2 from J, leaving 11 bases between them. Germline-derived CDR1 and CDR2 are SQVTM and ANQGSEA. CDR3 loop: CSVEERANAYEQYF. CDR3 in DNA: TGCAGCGTTGAAGAAAGAGCGAACGCCTACGAGCAGTACTTC.

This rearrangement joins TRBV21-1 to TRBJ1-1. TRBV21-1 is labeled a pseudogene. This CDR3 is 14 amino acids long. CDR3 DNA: TGTGCCAGCAGCCACGCGGGGGTGAACACTGAAGCTTTCTTT. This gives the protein CASSHAGVNTEAFF.

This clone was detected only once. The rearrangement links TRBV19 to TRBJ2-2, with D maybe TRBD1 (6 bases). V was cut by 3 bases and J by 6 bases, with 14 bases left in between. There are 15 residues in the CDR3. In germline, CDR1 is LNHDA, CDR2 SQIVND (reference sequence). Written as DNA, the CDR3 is TGTGCCAGTAGTATTAGACAGGTTCTCCCCGGGGAGCTGTTTTTT. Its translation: CASSIRQVLPGELFF. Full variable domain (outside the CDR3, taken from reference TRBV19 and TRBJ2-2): DGGITQSPKYLFRKEGQNVTLSCEQNLNHDAMYWYRQDPGQGLRLIYYSQIVNDFQKGDIAEGYSVSREKKESFPLTVTSAQKNPTAFYLCASSIRQVLPGELFFGEGSRLTVL.

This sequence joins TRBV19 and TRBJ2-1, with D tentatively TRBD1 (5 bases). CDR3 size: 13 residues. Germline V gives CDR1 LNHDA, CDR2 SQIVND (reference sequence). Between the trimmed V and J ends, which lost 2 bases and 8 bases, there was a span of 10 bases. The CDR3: CASSISGLDEQFF. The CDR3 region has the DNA TGTGCCAGTAGTATATCAGGGCTCGATGAGCAGTTCTTC.

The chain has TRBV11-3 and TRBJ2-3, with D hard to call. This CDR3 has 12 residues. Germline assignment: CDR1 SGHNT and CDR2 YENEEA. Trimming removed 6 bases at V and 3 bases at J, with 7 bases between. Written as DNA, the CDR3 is TGTGCCAGCAGTACTCATACAGATACGCAGTATTTT. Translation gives CASSTHTDTQYF.

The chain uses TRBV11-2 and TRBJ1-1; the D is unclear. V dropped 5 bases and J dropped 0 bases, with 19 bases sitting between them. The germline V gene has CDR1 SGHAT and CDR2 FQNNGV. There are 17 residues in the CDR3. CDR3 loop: CASSPLTGSLVNTEAFF. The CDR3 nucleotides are TGTGCCAGCAGCCCGCTTACGGGATCCCTCGTGAACACTGAAGCTTTCTTT.

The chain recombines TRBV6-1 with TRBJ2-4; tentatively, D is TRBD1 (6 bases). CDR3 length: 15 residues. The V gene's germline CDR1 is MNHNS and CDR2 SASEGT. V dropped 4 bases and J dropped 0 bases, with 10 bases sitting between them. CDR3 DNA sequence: TGTGCCAGCAGTGCCTGGACAGAAGCCAAAAACATTCAGTACTTC. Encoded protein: CASSAWTEAKNIQYF.

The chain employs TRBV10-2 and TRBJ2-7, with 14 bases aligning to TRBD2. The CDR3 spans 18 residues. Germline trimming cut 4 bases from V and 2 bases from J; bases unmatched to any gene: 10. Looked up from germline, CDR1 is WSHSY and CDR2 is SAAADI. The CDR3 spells CASSVGLAGEAGTYEQYF. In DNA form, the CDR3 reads TGCGCCAGCAGTGTGGGACTAGCGGGAGAGGCGGGAACCTACGAGCAGTACTTC.

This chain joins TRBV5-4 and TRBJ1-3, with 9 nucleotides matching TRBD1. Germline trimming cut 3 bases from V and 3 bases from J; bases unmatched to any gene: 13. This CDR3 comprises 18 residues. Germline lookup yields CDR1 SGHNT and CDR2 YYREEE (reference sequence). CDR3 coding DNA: TGTGCCAGCAGCTCGCCCGGGACAGGGAAGCAGGATGGAAACACCATATATTTT. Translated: CASSSPGTGKQDGNTIYF.

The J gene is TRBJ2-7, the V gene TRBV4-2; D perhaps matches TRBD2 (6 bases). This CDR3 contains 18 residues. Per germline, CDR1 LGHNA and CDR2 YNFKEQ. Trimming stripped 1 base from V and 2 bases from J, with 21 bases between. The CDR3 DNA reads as TGTGCCAGCAGCCAAGGTGGGCTAGCTGGGACTTTAACCTACGAGCAGTACTTC. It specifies CASSQGGLAGTLTYEQYF.

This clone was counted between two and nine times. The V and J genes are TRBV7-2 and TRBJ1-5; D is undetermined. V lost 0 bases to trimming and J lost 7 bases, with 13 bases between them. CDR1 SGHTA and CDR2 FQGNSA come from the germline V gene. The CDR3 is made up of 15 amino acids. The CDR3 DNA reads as TGTGCCAGCAGCTTAGCTTCCAGGTCAGGACAGCCCCAGCATTTT. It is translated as CASSLASRSGQPQHF.

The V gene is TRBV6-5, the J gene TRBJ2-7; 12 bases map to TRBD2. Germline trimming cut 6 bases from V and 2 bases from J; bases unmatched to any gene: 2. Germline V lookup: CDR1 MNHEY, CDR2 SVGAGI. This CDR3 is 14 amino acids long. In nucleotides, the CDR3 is TGTGCCAGCAGCCGGACTAGCGGGGCCTACGAGCAGTACTTC. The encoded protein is CASSRTSGAYEQYF.

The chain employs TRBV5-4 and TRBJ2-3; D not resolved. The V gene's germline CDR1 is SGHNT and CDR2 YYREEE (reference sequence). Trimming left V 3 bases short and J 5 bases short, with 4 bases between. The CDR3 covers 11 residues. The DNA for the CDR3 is TGTGCCAGCAGCTCGGGAGATACGCAGTATTTT. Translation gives CASSSGDTQYF.

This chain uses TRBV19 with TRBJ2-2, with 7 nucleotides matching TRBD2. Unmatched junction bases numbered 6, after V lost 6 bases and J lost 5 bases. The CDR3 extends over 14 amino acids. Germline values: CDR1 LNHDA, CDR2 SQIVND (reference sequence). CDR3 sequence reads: CASSWGGGTGELFF. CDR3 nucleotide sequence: TGTGCCAGTAGCTGGGGGGGAGGGACCGGGGAGCTGTTTTTT.

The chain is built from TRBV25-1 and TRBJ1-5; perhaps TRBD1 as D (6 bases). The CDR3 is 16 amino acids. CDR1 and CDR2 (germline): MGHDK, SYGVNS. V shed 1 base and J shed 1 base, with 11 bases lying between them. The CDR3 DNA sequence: TGTGCCAGCAGTGAATCTGGGACATACAGCAATCAGCCCCAGCATTTT. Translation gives CASSESGTYSNQPQHF.

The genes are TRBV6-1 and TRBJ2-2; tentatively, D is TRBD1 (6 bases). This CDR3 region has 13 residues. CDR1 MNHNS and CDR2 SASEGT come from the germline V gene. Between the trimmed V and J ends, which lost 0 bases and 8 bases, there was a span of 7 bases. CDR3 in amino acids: CASSEAGAGELFF. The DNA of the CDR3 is TGTGCCAGCAGTGAAGCGGGGGCAGGGGAGCTGTTTTTT.

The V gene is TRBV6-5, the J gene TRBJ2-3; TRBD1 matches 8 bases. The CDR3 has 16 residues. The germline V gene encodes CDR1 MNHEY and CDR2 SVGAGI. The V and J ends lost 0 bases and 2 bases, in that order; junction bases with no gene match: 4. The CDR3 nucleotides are TGTGCCAGCAGTTACTCGACAGGGGCCCCCACAGATACGCAGTATTTT. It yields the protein CASSYSTGAPTDTQYF.

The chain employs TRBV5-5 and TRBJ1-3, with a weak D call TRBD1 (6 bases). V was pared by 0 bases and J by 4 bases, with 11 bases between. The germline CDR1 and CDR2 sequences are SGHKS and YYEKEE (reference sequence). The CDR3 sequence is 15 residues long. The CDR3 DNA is TGTGCCAGCAGCTTGGTTGCAGGGGACGGAAACACCATATATTTT. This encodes CASSLVAGDGNTIYF. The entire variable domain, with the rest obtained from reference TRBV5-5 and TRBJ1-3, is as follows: DAGVTQSPTHLIKTRGQQVTLRCSPISGHKSVSWYQQVLGQGPQFIFQYYEKEERGRGNFPDRFSARQFPNYSSELNVNALLLGDSALYLCASSLVAGDGNTIYFGEGSWLTVV.

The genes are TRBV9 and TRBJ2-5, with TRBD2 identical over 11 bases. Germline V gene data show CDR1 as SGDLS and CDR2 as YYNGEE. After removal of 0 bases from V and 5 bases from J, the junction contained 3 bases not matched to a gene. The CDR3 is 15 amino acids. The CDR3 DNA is TGTGCCAGCAGCGTAGATAGACTAGCGGGGGAGACCCAGTACTTC. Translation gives CASSVDRLAGETQYF.